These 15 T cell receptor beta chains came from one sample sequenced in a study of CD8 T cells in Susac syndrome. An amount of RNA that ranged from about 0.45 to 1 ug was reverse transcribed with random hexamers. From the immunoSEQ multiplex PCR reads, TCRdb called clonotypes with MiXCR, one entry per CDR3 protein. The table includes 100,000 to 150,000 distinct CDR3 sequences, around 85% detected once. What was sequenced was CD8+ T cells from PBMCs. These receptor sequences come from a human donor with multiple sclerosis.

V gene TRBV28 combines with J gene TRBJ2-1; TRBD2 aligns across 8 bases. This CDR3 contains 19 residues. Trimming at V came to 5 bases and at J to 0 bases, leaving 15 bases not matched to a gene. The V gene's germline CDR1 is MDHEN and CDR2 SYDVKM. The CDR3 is CASSQGLEDLISSYNEQFF. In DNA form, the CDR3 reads TGTGCCAGCAGTCAGGGACTAGAAGATCTTATAAGCTCCTACAATGAGCAGTTCTTC.

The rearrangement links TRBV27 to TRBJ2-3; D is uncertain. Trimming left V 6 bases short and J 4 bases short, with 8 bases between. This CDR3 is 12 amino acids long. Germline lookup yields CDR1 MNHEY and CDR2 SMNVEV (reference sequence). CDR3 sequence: CASSLHADTQYF. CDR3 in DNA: TGTGCCAGCAGCCTTCACGCAGATACGCAGTATTTT.

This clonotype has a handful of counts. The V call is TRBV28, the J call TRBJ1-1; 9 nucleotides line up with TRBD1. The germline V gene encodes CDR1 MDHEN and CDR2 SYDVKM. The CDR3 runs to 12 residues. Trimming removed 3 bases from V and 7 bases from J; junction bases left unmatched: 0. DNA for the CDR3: TGTGCCAGCAGTTTGGACAGGGGTGAAGCTTTCTTT. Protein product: CASSLDRGEAFF.

CDR3 amino acids: CASSFRTDGNSPLHF. Written as DNA, the CDR3 is TGTGCCAGCAGCTTTCGGACGGACGGGAATTCACCCCTCCACTTT. V usage is TRBV7-9 and J usage is TRBJ1-6; D uncertain. CDR3 length: 15 amino acids. Germline values: CDR1 SEHNR, CDR2 FQNEAQ (reference sequence). V lost 3 bases and J 7 bases, leaving 13 bases between the germline ends.

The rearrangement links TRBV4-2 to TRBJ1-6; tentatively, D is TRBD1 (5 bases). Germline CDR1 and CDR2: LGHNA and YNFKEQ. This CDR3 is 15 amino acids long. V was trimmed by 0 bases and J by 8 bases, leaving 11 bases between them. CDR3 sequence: CASSQDPGKDSPLHF. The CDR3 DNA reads TGTGCCAGCAGCCAAGACCCAGGGAAAGATTCACCCCTCCACTTT.

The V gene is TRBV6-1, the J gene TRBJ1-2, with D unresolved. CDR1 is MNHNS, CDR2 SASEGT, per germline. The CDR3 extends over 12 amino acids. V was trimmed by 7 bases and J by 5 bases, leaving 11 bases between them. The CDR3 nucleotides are TGTGCCAGCAAGAGGGAGAATTATGGCTACACCTTC. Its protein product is CASKRENYGYTF.

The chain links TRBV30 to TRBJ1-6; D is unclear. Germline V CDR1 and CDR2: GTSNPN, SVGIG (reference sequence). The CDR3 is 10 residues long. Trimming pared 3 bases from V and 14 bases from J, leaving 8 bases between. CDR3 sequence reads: CAWSLGSLHF. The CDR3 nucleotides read TGTGCCTGGAGCCTGGGCTCCCTCCACTTT. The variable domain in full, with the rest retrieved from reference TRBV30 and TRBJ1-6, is SQTIHQWPATLVQPVGSPLSLECTVEGTSNPNLYWYRQAAGRGLQLLFYSVGIGQISSEVPQNLSASRPQDRQFILSSKKLLLSDSGFYLCAWSLGSLHFGNGTRLTVT.

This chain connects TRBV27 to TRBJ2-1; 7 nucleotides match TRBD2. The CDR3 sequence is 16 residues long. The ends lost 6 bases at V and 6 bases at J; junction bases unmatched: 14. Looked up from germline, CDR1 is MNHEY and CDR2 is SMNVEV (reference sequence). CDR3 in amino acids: CASRSPGAGVANEQFF. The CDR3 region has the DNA TGTGCCAGCAGGTCTCCCGGGGCGGGAGTGGCCAATGAGCAGTTCTTC.

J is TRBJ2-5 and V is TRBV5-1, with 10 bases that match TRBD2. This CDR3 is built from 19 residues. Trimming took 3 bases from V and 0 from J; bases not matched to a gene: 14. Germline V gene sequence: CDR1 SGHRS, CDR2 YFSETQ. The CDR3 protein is CASSSPSDPLAGYQETQYF. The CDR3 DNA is TGCGCCAGCAGCTCCCCATCTGATCCACTAGCGGGGTACCAAGAGACCCAGTACTTC.

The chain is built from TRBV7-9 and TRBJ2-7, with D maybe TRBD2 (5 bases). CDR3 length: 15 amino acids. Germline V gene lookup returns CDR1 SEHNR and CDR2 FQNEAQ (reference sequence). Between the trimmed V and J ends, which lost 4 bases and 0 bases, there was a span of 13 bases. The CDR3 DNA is TGTGCCAGCAGCTCCTCGGGGAGTAGCTCCTACGAGCAGTACTTC. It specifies CASSSSGSSSYEQYF.

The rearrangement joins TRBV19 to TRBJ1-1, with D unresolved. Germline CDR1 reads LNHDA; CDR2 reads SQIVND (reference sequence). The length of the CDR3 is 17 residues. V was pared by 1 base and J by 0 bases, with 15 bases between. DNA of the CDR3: TGTGCCAGTAGTATAGGGTTAGGATTCGGCGTGAACACTGAAGCTTTCTTT. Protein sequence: CASSIGLGFGVNTEAFF.

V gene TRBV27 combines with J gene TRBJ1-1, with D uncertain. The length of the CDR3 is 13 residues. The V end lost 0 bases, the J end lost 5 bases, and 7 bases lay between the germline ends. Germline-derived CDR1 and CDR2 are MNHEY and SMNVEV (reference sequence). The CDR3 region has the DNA TGTGCCAGCAGTTTATCGGGCTGGACTGAAGCTTTCTTT. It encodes CASSLSGWTEAFF.

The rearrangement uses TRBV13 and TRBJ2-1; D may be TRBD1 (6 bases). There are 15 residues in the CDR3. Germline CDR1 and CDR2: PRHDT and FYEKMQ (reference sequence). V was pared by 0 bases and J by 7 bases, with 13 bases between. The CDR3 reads CASSLGRGVFNEQFF. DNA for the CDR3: TGTGCCAGCAGCTTAGGCAGGGGCGTCTTTAATGAGCAGTTCTTC.

The CDR3 DNA reads as TGTGCCAGCTGCCCATCGCCGGCGCACAGGACTGTTCCCGCTAACTATGGCTACACCTTC. This gives the protein CASCPSPAHRTVPANYGYTF. The rearrangement links TRBV3-1 to TRBJ1-2; D is possibly TRBD1 (5 bases). This CDR3 has 20 residues. Germline CDR1 is LGHDT and CDR2 is YNNKEL (reference sequence). V dropped 8 bases and J dropped 0 bases, with 31 bases sitting between them.

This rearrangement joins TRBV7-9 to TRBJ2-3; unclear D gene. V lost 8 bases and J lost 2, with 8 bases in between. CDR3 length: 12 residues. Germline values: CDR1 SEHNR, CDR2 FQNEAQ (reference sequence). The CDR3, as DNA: TGTGCCAGCGGAAGCTACACAGATACGCAGTATTTT. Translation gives CASGSYTDTQYF.